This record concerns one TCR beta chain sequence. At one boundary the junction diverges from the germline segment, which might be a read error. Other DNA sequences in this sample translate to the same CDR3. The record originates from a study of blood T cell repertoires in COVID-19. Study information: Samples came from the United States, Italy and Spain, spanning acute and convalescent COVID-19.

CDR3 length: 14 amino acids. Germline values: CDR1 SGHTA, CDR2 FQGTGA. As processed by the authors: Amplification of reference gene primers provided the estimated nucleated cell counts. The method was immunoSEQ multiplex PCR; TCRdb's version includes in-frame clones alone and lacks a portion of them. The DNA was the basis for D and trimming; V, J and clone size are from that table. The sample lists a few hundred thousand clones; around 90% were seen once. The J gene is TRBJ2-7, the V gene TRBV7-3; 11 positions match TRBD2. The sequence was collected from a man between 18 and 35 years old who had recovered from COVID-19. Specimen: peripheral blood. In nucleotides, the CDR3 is TGTGCCAGCAGCCTAACTAGCGGGAGCTACGAGCAGTACTTC. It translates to CASSLTSGSYEQYF.